The TCR beta chain described here comes from a study of beta chain features in type 1 diabetes. Of the isolated RNA, all was reverse transcribed, and so the sequenced material was expressed TCRB transcripts. Assay: immunoSEQ multiplex PCR; the TCRdb copy retains only in-frame clones and omits some. The top ten hold about 2.2% of the sample, which has 25,000 to 35,000 clones, 65% seen once. Concerning this clone: Antigen unknown.

General study points: TCRB CDR3s were moderately but significantly shorter in Type 1 diabetes patients in all four CD4+ subsets.

V lost 5 bases and J lost 8; bases outside the gene matches: 9. Germline V CDR1 and CDR2: MDHEN, SYDVKM. The CDR3 has 15 amino acids. This sequence originates from a woman in her thirties with type 1 diabetes. This chain uses TRBV28 with TRBJ1-4; TRBD1 matches at 9 bases. Sequencing was carried out using Tregs from blood. The CDR3 region is CASSKVGQGYEKLFF. For the CDR3, the DNA is TGTGCCAGCAGTAAAGTGGGACAGGGTTACGAAAAACTGTTTTTT.